The rows below give T cell receptor beta chains drawn from one sample of a study of shared clonotypes between healthy human individuals. Only in-frame clones appear in the TCRdb table, and some are missing; sequencing was by immunoSEQ multiplex PCR. The sample contains some 2.4 million clones, approximately 93% of which appear only once. Sequenced material: naive CD4+ T cells from PBMCs. The receptors derive from a man aged 18-30 years in good health. Some clones in this sample may be carry-over from other donors' samples. Both conserved end residues are part of each CDR3. The D gene is left open where the match is weak. Clone size is stated in some rows and not others, as once, few, many or a class when expanded.

abundance: NA; d_gene: NA; v_gene: TRBV7-2; j_gene: TRBJ1-2; CDR3nt: TGTGCCAGCACCTTACTCCCCTATGGCTACACCTTC; CDR3aa: CASTLLPYGYTF
abundance: NA; d_gene: TRBD1; v_gene: TRBV5-6; j_gene: TRBJ2-1; CDR3nt: TGTGCCAGCAGCTTTATGGGACAGGGTGACTACAATGAGCAGTTCTTC; CDR3aa: CASSFMGQGDYNEQFF
abundance: NA; d_gene: NA; v_gene: TRBV10-1; j_gene: TRBJ1-1; CDR3nt: TGCGCCAGCAGACCTGGCGGTCCGGGTCTTAGGACTGAAGCTTTCTTT; CDR3aa: CASRPGGPGLRTEAFF
abundance: NA; d_gene: NA; v_gene: TRBV5-4; j_gene: TRBJ1-2; CDR3nt: TGTGCCAGCAGCCCGGACGGCCCAGCGAGTGGCTACACCTTC; CDR3aa: CASSPDGPASGYTF
abundance: NA; d_gene: NA; v_gene: TRBV7-3; j_gene: TRBJ2-7; CDR3nt: TGTGCCAGCAGCTTCGGGGGAAACGCCTACGAGCAGTACTTC; CDR3aa: CASSFGGNAYEQYF
abundance: NA; d_gene: TRBD2; v_gene: TRBV29-1; j_gene: TRBJ2-1; CDR3nt: TGCAGCGTTGCGGGACTAGCGGTTTTGAATGAGCAGTTCTTC; CDR3aa: CSVAGLAVLNEQFF
abundance: NA; d_gene: TRBD2; v_gene: TRBV29-1; j_gene: TRBJ2-2; CDR3nt: TGCAGCGTTGAAAGACTAGCGGGAGTCGGGGAGCTGTTTTTT; CDR3aa: CSVERLAGVGELFF
abundance: NA; d_gene: NA; v_gene: TRBV7-6; j_gene: TRBJ1-1; CDR3nt: TGTGCCAGCAGCTTACAAACCCCACGAGCCAACACTGAAGCTTTCTTT; CDR3aa: CASSLQTPRANTEAFF
abundance: once; d_gene: TRBD2; v_gene: TRBV10-2; j_gene: TRBJ2-7; CDR3nt: TGCGCCAGCGGGGAGGGGACTAGCGGGAGGGCATACGAGCAGTACTTC; CDR3aa: CASGEGTSGRAYEQYF
abundance: NA; d_gene: TRBD1; v_gene: TRBV28; j_gene: TRBJ1-5; CDR3nt: TGTGCCAGCAGTTTGACAGGGGGCCGTGGCAATCAGCCCCAGCATTTT; CDR3aa: CASSLTGGRGNQPQHF
abundance: NA; d_gene: TRBD2; v_gene: TRBV5-1; j_gene: TRBJ2-7; CDR3nt: TGCGCCAGCAGCTTTAGCGGGAGAGGGTACGAGCAGTACTTC; CDR3aa: CASSFSGRGYEQYF
abundance: NA; d_gene: NA; v_gene: TRBV30; j_gene: TRBJ1-4; CDR3nt: TGTGCCTGGAGTAAGACAGGCGGGAATGAAAAACTGTTTTTT; CDR3aa: CAWSKTGGNEKLFF
abundance: NA; d_gene: TRBD1; v_gene: TRBV5-6; j_gene: TRBJ2-7; CDR3nt: TGTGCCAGCAGCCCATTCACCCGGACAGGCCTTGGGAATCACGAGCAGTACTTC; CDR3aa: CASSPFTRTGLGNHEQYF
abundance: NA; d_gene: NA; v_gene: TRBV5-1; j_gene: TRBJ2-1; CDR3nt: TGCGCCAGCAGCTCCCGGGACTGGGCCTACAATGAGCAGTTCTTC; CDR3aa: CASSSRDWAYNEQFF
abundance: NA; d_gene: NA; v_gene: TRBV5-4; j_gene: TRBJ2-7; CDR3nt: TGTGCCAGCAGCTTGGGGGAAGGCGAGCAGTACTTC; CDR3aa: CASSLGEGEQYF
abundance: NA; d_gene: TRBD1; v_gene: TRBV6-6; j_gene: TRBJ2-1; CDR3nt: TGTGCCAGCAGTTACCCCGGGACAGATTCCTACAATGAGCAGTTCTTC; CDR3aa: CASSYPGTDSYNEQFF
abundance: NA; d_gene: TRBD2; v_gene: TRBV5-4; j_gene: TRBJ2-5; CDR3nt: TGTGCCAGCAGCAATCGACTAGCGGGAGAAGAGACCCAGTACTTC; CDR3aa: CASSNRLAGEETQYF
abundance: NA; d_gene: TRBD1; v_gene: TRBV19; j_gene: TRBJ1-5; CDR3nt: TGTGCCAGTAGTATACCAGGACAGGGGAAGGCCCAGCATTTT; CDR3aa: CASSIPGQGKAQHF
abundance: NA; d_gene: NA; v_gene: TRBV14; j_gene: TRBJ2-3; CDR3nt: TGTGCCAGCAGCCAAGGACTCCCGCCGGTACCGACAGATACGCAGTATTTT; CDR3aa: CASSQGLPPVPTDTQYF
abundance: once; d_gene: NA; v_gene: TRBV4-2; j_gene: TRBJ2-2; CDR3nt: TGTGCCAGCAGCCACCTTGACAGGACCCCCGGGGAGCTGTTTTTT; CDR3aa: CASSHLDRTPGELFF
abundance: once; d_gene: TRBD2; v_gene: TRBV19; j_gene: TRBJ2-1; CDR3nt: TGTGCCAGTAGGAGACTAGCGGGAGGGCCGGGGAATGAGCAGTTCTTC; CDR3aa: CASRRLAGGPGNEQFF
abundance: NA; d_gene: TRBD2; v_gene: TRBV19; j_gene: TRBJ2-1; CDR3nt: TGTGCCAGTACTTACACCTTACCGACTAGCGGACCGTACAATGAGCAGTTCTTC; CDR3aa: CASTYTLPTSGPYNEQFF
abundance: NA; d_gene: NA; v_gene: TRBV18; j_gene: TRBJ2-1; CDR3nt: TGTGCCAGCTCACCACTGAGCTCCTACAATGAGCAGTTCTTC; CDR3aa: CASSPLSSYNEQFF
abundance: NA; d_gene: NA; v_gene: TRBV6-6; j_gene: TRBJ1-1; CDR3nt: TGTGCCAGCAGTTACGACAGAAACACTGAAGCTTTCTTT; CDR3aa: CASSYDRNTEAFF
abundance: NA; d_gene: TRBD1; v_gene: TRBV19; j_gene: TRBJ1-5; CDR3nt: TGTGCCAGTACCAGGACAGGGGACCGAAATCAGCCCCAGCATTTT; CDR3aa: CASTRTGDRNQPQHF
abundance: NA; d_gene: NA; v_gene: TRBV7-8; j_gene: TRBJ1-5; CDR3nt: TGTGCCAGCAGCTTGGGTCGGTGGAGTATATCGCAGCCCCAGCATTTT; CDR3aa: CASSLGRWSISQPQHF
abundance: NA; d_gene: NA; v_gene: TRBV28; j_gene: TRBJ1-1; CDR3nt: TGTGCCAGCAGTTTAGTACAGCACGGAGCTTTCTTT; CDR3aa: CASSLVQHGAFF
abundance: NA; d_gene: TRBD1; v_gene: TRBV5-1; j_gene: TRBJ2-5; CDR3nt: TGCGCCAGCAGCCCCACCGGGACAGGGCCTCAAGAGACCCAGTACTTC; CDR3aa: CASSPTGTGPQETQYF
abundance: NA; d_gene: NA; v_gene: TRBV7-9; j_gene: TRBJ1-2; CDR3nt: TGTGCCAGCAGCTTAGATCCGGACGATAGAAGGTACACCTTC; CDR3aa: CASSLDPDDRRYTF
abundance: NA; d_gene: TRBD1; v_gene: TRBV18; j_gene: TRBJ1-2; CDR3nt: TGTGCCAGCTCCACAGGGGACTATGGCTACACCTTC; CDR3aa: CASSTGDYGYTF
abundance: NA; d_gene: NA; v_gene: TRBV7-2; j_gene: TRBJ2-4; CDR3nt: TGTGCCAGCAGCTTGCGCCCCCTAGCTGACACATTAGCCAAAAACATTCAGTACTTC; CDR3aa: CASSLRPLADTLAKNIQYF
abundance: NA; d_gene: TRBD1; v_gene: TRBV27; j_gene: TRBJ1-1; CDR3nt: TGTGCCAGCAGGGCCAGGGGGAAAACTGAAGCTTTCTTT; CDR3aa: CASRARGKTEAFF
abundance: once; d_gene: NA; v_gene: TRBV5-4; j_gene: TRBJ2-7; CDR3nt: TGTGCCAGCAGCTTGGTATCTAGAAACGAGCAGTACTTC; CDR3aa: CASSLVSRNEQYF
abundance: NA; d_gene: NA; v_gene: TRBV11-3; j_gene: TRBJ2-1; CDR3nt: TGTGCCAGCAGCTTAGAAACCTACAATGAGCAGTTCTTC; CDR3aa: CASSLETYNEQFF
abundance: NA; d_gene: TRBD2; v_gene: TRBV11-2; j_gene: TRBJ2-1; CDR3nt: TGTGCCAGCAGCTACGCCCTAGCGGGAGGAGGATACAATGAGCAGTTCTTC; CDR3aa: CASSYALAGGGYNEQFF
abundance: NA; d_gene: TRBD2; v_gene: TRBV7-8; j_gene: TRBJ2-3; CDR3nt: TGTGCCAGCAGCCCCGGTTTGGTAGCGGGAAGTGTGAGGACAGATACGCAGTATTTT; CDR3aa: CASSPGLVAGSVRTDTQYF
abundance: NA; d_gene: NA; v_gene: TRBV5-1; j_gene: TRBJ2-7; CDR3nt: TGCGCCAGCAGCCTTCGGACGGATAGCTCCTACGAGCAGTACTTC; CDR3aa: CASSLRTDSSYEQYF
abundance: NA; d_gene: TRBD2; v_gene: TRBV10-3; j_gene: TRBJ2-1; CDR3nt: TGTGCCATCAGTGAGTTGGCTAGCGGGAATGAGCAGTTCTTC; CDR3aa: CAISELASGNEQFF
abundance: NA; d_gene: NA; v_gene: TRBV19; j_gene: TRBJ1-5; CDR3nt: TGTGCCAGTAGTATAGATCTATGGGTCCGGGGCAATCAGCCCCAGCATTTT; CDR3aa: CASSIDLWVRGNQPQHF
abundance: NA; d_gene: TRBD2; v_gene: TRBV6-1; j_gene: TRBJ2-1; CDR3nt: TGTGCCATCGGCCGTAGCGGGACCTACAATGAGCAGTTCTTC; CDR3aa: CAIGRSGTYNEQFF
abundance: once; d_gene: TRBD1; v_gene: TRBV7-2; j_gene: TRBJ1-1; CDR3nt: TGTGCCAGCAGCACCCGGACAGGGATGAACACTGAAGCTTTCTTT; CDR3aa: CASSTRTGMNTEAFF
abundance: NA; d_gene: NA; v_gene: TRBV30; j_gene: TRBJ2-7; CDR3nt: TGTGCCTGGAGTAGGGACGAAGCCTACGAGCAGTACTTC; CDR3aa: CAWSRDEAYEQYF
abundance: once; d_gene: NA; v_gene: TRBV27; j_gene: TRBJ2-5; CDR3nt: TGTGCCAGCAGTAGTCTAGGGGCGGAGACCCAGTACTTC; CDR3aa: CASSSLGAETQYF
abundance: NA; d_gene: NA; v_gene: TRBV7-9; j_gene: TRBJ2-1; CDR3nt: TGTGCCAGCAGCGCTCTATACAATGAGCAGTTCTTC; CDR3aa: CASSALYNEQFF
abundance: NA; d_gene: TRBD2; v_gene: TRBV5-5; j_gene: TRBJ2-7; CDR3nt: TGTGCCAGCAGCTCCCATCTGCCGGTGGGAGCGGGAGAGGGAGAGCAGTACTTC; CDR3aa: CASSSHLPVGAGEGEQYF
abundance: NA; d_gene: NA; v_gene: TRBV7-9; j_gene: TRBJ2-2; CDR3nt: TGTGCCAGCAGCATACCAGGGGGGTCAAGTGTCGGGGAGCTGTTTTTT; CDR3aa: CASSIPGGSSVGELFF
abundance: once; d_gene: TRBD2; v_gene: TRBV5-1; j_gene: TRBJ2-3; CDR3nt: TGCGCCAGCAGCTTGCTCACTAGCGGGACCACAGATACGCAGTATTTT; CDR3aa: CASSLLTSGTTDTQYF
abundance: NA; d_gene: NA; v_gene: TRBV29-1; j_gene: TRBJ2-7; CDR3nt: TGCAGCGGGAAGGACGGAGGCTCCTACGAGCAGTACTTC; CDR3aa: CSGKDGGSYEQYF
abundance: NA; d_gene: TRBD2; v_gene: TRBV27; j_gene: TRBJ2-1; CDR3nt: TGTGCCAGCAGTCCAGGACTAGCATCCTACAATGAGCAGTTCTTC; CDR3aa: CASSPGLASYNEQFF
abundance: NA; d_gene: TRBD1; v_gene: TRBV18; j_gene: TRBJ2-7; CDR3nt: TGTGCCAGCTCACTGGGGACAGGGGGTATCGACGAGCAGTACTTC; CDR3aa: CASSLGTGGIDEQYF
abundance: NA; d_gene: TRBD1; v_gene: TRBV2; j_gene: TRBJ2-7; CDR3nt: TGTGCCAGCAGTCCATGGACAGGTTACTACGAGCAGTACTTC; CDR3aa: CASSPWTGYYEQYF
abundance: once; d_gene: TRBD1; v_gene: TRBV5-1; j_gene: TRBJ2-7; CDR3nt: TGCGCCAGCAGCTCCGGACAGGTACCGGACTACGAGCAGTACTTC; CDR3aa: CASSSGQVPDYEQYF
abundance: NA; d_gene: NA; v_gene: TRBV5-4; j_gene: TRBJ1-4; CDR3nt: TGTGCCAGCAGCTTACGACCGGGCGGAGATGAAAAACTGTTTTTT; CDR3aa: CASSLRPGGDEKLFF
abundance: once; d_gene: TRBD2; v_gene: TRBV29-1; j_gene: TRBJ2-3; CDR3nt: TGCAGCGCCCTCGGACTAGCGGGAGTCGGTACAGATACGCAGTATTTT; CDR3aa: CSALGLAGVGTDTQYF
abundance: NA; d_gene: TRBD1; v_gene: TRBV6-1; j_gene: TRBJ2-7; CDR3nt: TGTGCCAGCTCAGGGACAGGGATCGGCGAGCAGTACTTC; CDR3aa: CASSGTGIGEQYF
abundance: NA; d_gene: NA; v_gene: TRBV27; j_gene: TRBJ1-2; CDR3nt: TGTGCCAGCAGCCAACGAGGACCCAGGGTCGGCGGCTACACCTTC; CDR3aa: CASSQRGPRVGGYTF
abundance: NA; d_gene: NA; v_gene: TRBV28; j_gene: TRBJ2-3; CDR3nt: TGTGCCAGCAGTTTCTCAAGAGCCCGCACAGATACGCAGTATTTT; CDR3aa: CASSFSRARTDTQYF